This T cell receptor (beta chain) was profiled in a study of cytomegalovirus exposure and HLA in healthy donors. Generated by immunoSEQ multiplex PCR, the TCRdb table keeps only in-frame clones and is missing some. The sample has some 75,000 clones, 90% to 97% seen once. Germline CDR1 reads GTSNPN; CDR2 reads SVGIG (reference sequence). V was pared by 0 bases and J by 9 bases, with 12 bases between. The CDR3 runs to 13 residues. The TCR originated in a woman aged 18-29 years in good health and CMV-seronegative. V gene TRBV30 combines with J gene TRBJ2-1; a weak D match, TRBD2 (5 bases). Source material: PBMCs. The chain's CDR3 is CAWSVSVRGEQFF. For the CDR3, the DNA is TGTGCCTGGAGTGTGTCTGTTCGGGGTGAGCAGTTCTTC. The whole variable domain, filled in from reference TRBV30 and TRBJ2-1, reads SQTIHQWPATLVQPVGSPLSLECTVEGTSNPNLYWYRQAAGRGLQLLFYSVGIGQISSEVPQNLSASRPQDRQFILSSKKLLLSDSGFYLCAWSVSVRGEQFFGPGTRLTVL.